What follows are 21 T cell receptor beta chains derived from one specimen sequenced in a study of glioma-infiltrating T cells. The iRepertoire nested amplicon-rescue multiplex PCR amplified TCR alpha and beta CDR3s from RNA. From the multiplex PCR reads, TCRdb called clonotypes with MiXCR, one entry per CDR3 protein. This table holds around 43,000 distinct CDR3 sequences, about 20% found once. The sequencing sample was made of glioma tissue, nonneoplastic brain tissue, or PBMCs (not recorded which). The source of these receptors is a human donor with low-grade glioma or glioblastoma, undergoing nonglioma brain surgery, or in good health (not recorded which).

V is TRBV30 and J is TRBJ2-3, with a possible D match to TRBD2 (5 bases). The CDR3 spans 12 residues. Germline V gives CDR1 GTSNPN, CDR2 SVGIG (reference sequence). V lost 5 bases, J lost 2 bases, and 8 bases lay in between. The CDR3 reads CAWSGLTDTQYF. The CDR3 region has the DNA TGTGCCTGGTCCGGACTCACAGATACGCAGTATTTT.

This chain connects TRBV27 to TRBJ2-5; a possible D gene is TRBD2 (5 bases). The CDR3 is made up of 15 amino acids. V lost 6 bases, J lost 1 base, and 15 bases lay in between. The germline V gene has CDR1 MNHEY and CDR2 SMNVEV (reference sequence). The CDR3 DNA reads TGTGCCAGCAGCCGCGGGCTAGCTTCCCAAGAGACCCAGTACTTC. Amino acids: CASSRGLASQETQYF.

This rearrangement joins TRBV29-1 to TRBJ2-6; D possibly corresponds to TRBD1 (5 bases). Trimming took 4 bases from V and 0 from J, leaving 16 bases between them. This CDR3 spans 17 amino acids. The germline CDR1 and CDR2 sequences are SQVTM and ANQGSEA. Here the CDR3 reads CSVAPDRSYSGANVLTF. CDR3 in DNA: TGCAGCGTTGCCCCCGACAGATCCTACTCTGGGGCCAACGTCCTGACTTTC. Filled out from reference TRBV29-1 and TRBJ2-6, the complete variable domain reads SAVISQKPSRDICQRGTSLTIQCQVDSQVTMMFWYRQQPGQSLTLIATANQGSEATYESGFVIDKFPISRPNLTFSTLTVSNMSPEDSSIYLCSVAPDRSYSGANVLTFGAGSRLTVL.

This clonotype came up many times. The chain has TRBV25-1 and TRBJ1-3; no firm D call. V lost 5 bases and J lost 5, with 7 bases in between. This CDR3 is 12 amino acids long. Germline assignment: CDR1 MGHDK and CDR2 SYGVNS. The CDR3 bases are TGTGCCAGCAGTACCACACGAAACACCATATATTTT. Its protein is CASSTTRNTIYF.

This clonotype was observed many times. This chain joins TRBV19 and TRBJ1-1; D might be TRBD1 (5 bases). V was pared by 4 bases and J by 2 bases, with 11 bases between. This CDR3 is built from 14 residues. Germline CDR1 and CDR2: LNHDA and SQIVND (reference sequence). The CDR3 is CASSTPTANTEAFF. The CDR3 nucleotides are TGTGCCAGTAGTACGCCGACAGCAAACACTGAAGCTTTCTTT. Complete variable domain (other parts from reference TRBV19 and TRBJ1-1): DGGITQSPKYLFRKEGQNVTLSCEQNLNHDAMYWYRQDPGQGLRLIYYSQIVNDFQKGDIAEGYSVSREKKESFPLTVTSAQKNPTAFYLCASSTPTANTEAFFGQGTRLTVV.

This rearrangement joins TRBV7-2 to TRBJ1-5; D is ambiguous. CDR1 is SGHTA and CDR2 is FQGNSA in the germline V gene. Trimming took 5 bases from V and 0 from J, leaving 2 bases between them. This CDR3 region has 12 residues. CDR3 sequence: CASSPSNQPQHF. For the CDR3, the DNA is TGTGCCAGCAGCCCTAGCAATCAGCCCCAGCATTTT. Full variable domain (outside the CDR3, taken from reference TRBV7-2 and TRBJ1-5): GAGVSQSPSNKVTEKGKDVELRCDPISGHTALYWYRQSLGQGLEFLIYFQGNSAPDKSGLPSDRFSAERTGGSVSTLTIQRTQQEDSAVYLCASSPSNQPQHFGDGTRLSIL.

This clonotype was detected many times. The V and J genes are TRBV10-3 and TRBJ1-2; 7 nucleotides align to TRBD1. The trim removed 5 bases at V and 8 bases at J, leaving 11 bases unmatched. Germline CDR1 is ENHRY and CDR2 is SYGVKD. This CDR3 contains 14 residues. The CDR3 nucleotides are TGTGCCATCAGTTCCCGGGACAGCGAGGCCGGCTACACCTTC. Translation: CAISSRDSEAGYTF.

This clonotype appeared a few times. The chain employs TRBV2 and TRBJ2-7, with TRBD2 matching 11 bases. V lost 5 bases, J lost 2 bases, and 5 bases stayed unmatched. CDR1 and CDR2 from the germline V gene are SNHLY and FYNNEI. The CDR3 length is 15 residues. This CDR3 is CASSFVAGGPYEQYF. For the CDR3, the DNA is TGTGCCAGCAGTTTTGTAGCGGGAGGGCCCTACGAGCAGTACTTC.

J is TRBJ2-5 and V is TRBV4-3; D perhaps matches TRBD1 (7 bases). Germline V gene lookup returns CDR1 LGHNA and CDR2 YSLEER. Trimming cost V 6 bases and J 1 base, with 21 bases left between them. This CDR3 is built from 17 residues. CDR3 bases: TGCGCCAGCAGGAACCCCGAGGAGGGGGCTCGCCAAGAGACCCAGTACTTC. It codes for CASRNPEEGARQETQYF.

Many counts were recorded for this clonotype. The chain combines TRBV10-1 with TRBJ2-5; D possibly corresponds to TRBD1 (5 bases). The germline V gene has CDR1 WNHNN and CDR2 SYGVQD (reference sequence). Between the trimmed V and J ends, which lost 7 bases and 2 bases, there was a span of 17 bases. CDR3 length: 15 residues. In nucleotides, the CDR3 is TGCGCCAGCACCACCTTTAGGGGCCGACAAGAGACCCAGTACTTC. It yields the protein CASTTFRGRQETQYF.

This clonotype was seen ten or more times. CDR3 sequence reads: CASSPGQGSPLNYGYTF. CDR3 coding DNA: TGTGCCAGCAGCCCGGGACAGGGTTCTCCTCTTAACTATGGCTACACCTTC. The rearrangement uses TRBV2 and TRBJ1-2; 9 nucleotides match TRBD1. The CDR3 runs to 17 residues. The V and J ends lost 6 bases and 1 base, in that order; junction bases with no gene match: 12. CDR1 and CDR2 (germline): SNHLY, FYNNEI.

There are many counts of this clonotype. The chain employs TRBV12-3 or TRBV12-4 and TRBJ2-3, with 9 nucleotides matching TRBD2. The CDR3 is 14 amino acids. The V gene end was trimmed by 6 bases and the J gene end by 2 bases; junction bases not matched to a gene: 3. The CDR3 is CASRASGVTDTQYF. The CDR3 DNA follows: TGTGCCAGCAGGGCTAGCGGGGTCACAGATACGCAGTATTTT.

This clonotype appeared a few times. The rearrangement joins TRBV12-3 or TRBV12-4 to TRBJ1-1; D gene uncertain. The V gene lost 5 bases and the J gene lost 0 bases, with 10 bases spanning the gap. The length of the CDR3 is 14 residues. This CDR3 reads CASSPSPMNTEAFF. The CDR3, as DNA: TGTGCCAGCAGTCCATCCCCCATGAACACTGAAGCTTTCTTT.

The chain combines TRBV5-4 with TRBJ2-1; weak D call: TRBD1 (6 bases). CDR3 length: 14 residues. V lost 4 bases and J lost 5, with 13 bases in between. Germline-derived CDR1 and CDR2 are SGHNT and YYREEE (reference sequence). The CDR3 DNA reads TGTGCCAGCAGCCGGCCGGCAGGGGACAATGAGCAGTTCTTC. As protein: CASSRPAGDNEQFF.

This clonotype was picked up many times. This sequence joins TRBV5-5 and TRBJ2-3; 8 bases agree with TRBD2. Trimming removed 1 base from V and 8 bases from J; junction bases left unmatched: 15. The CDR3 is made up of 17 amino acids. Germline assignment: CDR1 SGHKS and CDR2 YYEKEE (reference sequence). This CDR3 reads CASSLMTSVSSRGTQYF. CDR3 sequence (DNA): TGTGCCAGCAGCTTGATGACTAGCGTGTCTAGCAGGGGTACGCAGTATTTT.

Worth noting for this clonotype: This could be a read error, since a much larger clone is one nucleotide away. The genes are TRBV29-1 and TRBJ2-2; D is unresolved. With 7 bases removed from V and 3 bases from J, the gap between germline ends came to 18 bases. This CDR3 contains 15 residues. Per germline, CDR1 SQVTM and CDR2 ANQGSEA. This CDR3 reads CSASLNSRDTGELFF. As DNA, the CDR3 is TGCAGCGCGTCGTTAAATAGTAGAGACACCGGGGAGCTGTTTTTT.

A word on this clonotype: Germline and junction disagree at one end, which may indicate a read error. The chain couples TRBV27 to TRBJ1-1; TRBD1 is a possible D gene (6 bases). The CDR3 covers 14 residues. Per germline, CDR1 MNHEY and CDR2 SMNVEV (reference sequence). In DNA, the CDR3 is TGTGCCAGCAGTTTTTCAGGGGTCGGCACTGAAGCCTTCTTT. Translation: CASSFSGVGTEAFF.

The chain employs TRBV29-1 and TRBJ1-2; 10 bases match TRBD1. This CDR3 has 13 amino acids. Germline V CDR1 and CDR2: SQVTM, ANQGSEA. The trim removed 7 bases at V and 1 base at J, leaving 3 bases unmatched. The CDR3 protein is CSAGTGDNYGYTF. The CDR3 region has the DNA TGCAGCGCCGGGACAGGGGATAACTATGGCTACACCTTC.

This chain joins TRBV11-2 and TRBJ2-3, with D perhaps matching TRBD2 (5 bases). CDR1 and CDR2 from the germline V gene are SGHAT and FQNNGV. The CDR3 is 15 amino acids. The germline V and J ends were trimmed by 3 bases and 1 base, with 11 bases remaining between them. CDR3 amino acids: CASSFSGVRTDTQYF. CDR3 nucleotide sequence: TGTGCCAGCAGCTTCTCCGGGGTACGCACAGATACGCAGTATTTT.

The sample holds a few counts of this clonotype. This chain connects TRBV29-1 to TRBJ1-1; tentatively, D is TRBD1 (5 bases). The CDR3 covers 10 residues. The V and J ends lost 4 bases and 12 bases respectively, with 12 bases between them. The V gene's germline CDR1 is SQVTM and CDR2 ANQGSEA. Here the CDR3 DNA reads TGCAGCGTTGGTCAGGGAGGGACTTTCTTT. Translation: CSVGQGGTFF.

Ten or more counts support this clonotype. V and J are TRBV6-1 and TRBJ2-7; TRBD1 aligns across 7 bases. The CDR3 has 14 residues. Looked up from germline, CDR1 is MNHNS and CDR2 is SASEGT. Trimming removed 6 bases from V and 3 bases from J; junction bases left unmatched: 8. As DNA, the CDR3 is TGTGCCAGCAGCGAGGACAGGAGTTACTACGAGCAGTACTTC. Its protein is CASSEDRSYYEQYF.